Listed here is a single TCR beta chain. The antigen remains undetermined. Documented treatment: oral pan-JAK inhibitor, 5-10 mg twice daily. Peripheral blood and lesional scalp punch biopsies were taken from alopecia areata patients. These data originate in a study of CD8+ T cells in alopecia areata. On the study more broadly: Among treated patients, oral tofacitinib was administered at 5 to 10 mg twice daily. Severity was scored as percentage of affected scalp area in treated patients. Study conclusions and caveats: Tofacitinib did not eliminate many expanded lesional clones from scalp or blood.

V gave up 0 bases and J gave up 2 bases, with 11 bases separating them. Germline CDR1 SGHRS, CDR2 YFSETQ. This CDR3 spans 15 amino acids. Reverse transcribed after extraction, RNA yielded cDNA as the sequencing template. Profiling relied on immunoSEQ multiplex PCR, and the TCRdb table lists in-frame clones only, not all of them. The table records roughly 110,000 clones, roughly 55% of them present only once. Source: CD8+ T cells sorted from blood, taken at week 24, from a patient treated with tofacitinib. This chain links TRBV5-1 with TRBJ2-5; either TRBD1 or TRBD2 may fit D (5 bases each). The clonotype comes from a human donor with alopecia areata. The DNA of the CDR3 is TGCGCCAGCAGCTTGGTGGGGACGGAACAAGAGACCCAGTACTTC. This translates into CASSLVGTEQETQYF.